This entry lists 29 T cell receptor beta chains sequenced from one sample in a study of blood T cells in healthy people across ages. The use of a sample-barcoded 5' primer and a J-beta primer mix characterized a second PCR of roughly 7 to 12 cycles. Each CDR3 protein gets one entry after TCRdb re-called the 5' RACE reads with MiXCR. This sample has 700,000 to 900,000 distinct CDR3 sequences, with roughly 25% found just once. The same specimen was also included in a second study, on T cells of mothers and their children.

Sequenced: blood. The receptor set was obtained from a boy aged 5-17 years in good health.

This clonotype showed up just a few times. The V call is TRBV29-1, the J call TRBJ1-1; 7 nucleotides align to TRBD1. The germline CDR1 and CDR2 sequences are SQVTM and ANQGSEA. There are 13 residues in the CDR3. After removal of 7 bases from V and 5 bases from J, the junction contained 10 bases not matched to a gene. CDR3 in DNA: TGCAGCGCGGGCAGGGGGGTTTGGACTGAAGCTTTCTTT. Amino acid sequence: CSAGRGVWTEAFF.

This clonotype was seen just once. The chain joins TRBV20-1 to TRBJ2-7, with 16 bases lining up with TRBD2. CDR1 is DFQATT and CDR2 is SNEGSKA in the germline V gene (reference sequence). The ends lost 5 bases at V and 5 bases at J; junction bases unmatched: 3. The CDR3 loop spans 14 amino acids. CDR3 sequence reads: CSAGGLAGGHEQYF. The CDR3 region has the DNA TGCAGTGCTGGGGGACTAGCGGGGGGGCACGAGCAGTACTTC.

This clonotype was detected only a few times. The CDR3 reads CASSQRDPSPKNIQYF. CDR3 DNA sequence: TGTGCCAGCAGTCAACGGGATCCGAGCCCCAAAAACATTCAGTACTTC. This chain connects TRBV6-1 to TRBJ2-4, with D perhaps matching TRBD2 (5 bases). Germline assignment: CDR1 MNHNS and CDR2 SASEGT. The CDR3 sequence is 16 residues long. Trimming removed 5 bases at V and 2 bases at J, with 16 bases between.

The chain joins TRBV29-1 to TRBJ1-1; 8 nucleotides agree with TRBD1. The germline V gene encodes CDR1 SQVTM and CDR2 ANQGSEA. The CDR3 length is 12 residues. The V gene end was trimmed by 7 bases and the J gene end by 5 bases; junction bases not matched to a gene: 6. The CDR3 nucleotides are TGCAGCGAGGACAGGGTAGAAACTGAAGCTTTCTTT. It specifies CSEDRVETEAFF.

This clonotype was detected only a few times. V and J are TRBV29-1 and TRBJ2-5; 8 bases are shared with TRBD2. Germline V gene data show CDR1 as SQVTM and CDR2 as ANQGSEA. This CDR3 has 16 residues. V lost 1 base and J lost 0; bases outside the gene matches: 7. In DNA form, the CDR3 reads TGCAGCGTTGAAGTCCTAGCGGGTGTTTACCAAGAGACCCAGTACTTC. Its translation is CSVEVLAGVYQETQYF.

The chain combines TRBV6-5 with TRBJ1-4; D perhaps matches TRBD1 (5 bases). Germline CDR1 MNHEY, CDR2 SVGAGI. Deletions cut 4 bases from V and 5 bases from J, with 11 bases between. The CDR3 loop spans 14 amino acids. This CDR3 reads CASSSAGLNEKLFF. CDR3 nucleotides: TGTGCCAGCAGTTCTGCAGGGTTGAATGAAAAACTGTTTTTT.

Here the CDR3 DNA reads TGCAGCGTTGGGACGGACTCTTCCGTCTACGAGCAGTACTTC. This codes for CSVGTDSSVYEQYF. The V and J genes are TRBV29-1 and TRBJ2-7; D is possibly TRBD2 (5 bases). Germline V gene sequence: CDR1 SQVTM, CDR2 ANQGSEA. V was clipped by 4 bases and J by 3 bases, with 16 bases between them. The CDR3 spans 14 residues.

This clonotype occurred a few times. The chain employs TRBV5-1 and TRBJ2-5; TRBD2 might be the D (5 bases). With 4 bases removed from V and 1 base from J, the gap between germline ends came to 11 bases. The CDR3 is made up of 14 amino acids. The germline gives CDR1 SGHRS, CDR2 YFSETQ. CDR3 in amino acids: CASSRTRIQETQYF. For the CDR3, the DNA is TGCGCCAGCAGCCGTACTAGAATCCAAGAGACCCAGTACTTC.

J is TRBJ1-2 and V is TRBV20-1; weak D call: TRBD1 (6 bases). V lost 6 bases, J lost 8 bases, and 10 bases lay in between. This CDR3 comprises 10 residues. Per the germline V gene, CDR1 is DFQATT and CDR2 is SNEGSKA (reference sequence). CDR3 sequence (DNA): TGCAGTGCCAAAGGGGGGGGCTACACCTTC. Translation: CSAKGGGYTF.

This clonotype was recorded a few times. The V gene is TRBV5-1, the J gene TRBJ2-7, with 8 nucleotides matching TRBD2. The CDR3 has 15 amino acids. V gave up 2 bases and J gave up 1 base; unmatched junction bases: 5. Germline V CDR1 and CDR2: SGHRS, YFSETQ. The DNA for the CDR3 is TGCGCCAGCAGCTTCTGGCGGGGGGCTTCCTACGAGCAGTACTTC. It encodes CASSFWRGASYEQYF.

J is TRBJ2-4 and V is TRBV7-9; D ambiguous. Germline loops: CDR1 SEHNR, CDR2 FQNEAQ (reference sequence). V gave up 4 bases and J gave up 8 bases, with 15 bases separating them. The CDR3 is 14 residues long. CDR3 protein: CASSSGPKGDIQYF. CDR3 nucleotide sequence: TGTGCCAGCAGCTCGGGCCCTAAAGGAGACATTCAGTACTTC. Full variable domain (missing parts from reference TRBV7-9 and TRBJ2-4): DTGVSQNPRHKITKRGQNVTFRCDPISEHNRLYWYRQTLGQGPEFLTYFQNEAQLEKSRLLSDRFSAERPKGSFSTLEIQRTEQGDSAMYLCASSSGPKGDIQYFGAGTRLSVL.

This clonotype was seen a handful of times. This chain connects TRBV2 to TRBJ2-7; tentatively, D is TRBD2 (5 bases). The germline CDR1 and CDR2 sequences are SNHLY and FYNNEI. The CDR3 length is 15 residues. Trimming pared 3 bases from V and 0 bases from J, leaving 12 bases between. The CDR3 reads CASSDVGGDSYEQYF. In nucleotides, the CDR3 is TGTGCCAGCAGTGATGTTGGAGGAGACTCCTACGAGCAGTACTTC.

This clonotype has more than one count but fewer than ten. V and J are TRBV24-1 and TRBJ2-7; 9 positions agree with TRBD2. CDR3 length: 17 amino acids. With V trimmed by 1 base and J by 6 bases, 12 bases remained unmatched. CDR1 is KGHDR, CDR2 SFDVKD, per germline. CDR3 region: CATSDFRLADQRGEQYF. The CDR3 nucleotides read TGTGCCACCAGTGATTTTCGACTAGCGGATCAACGGGGCGAGCAGTACTTC.

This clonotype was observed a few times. The CDR3 nucleotides read TGTGCCAGCACCGGACAGGGCAAAAACATTCAGTACTTC. This sequence encodes CASTGQGKNIQYF. The V call is TRBV6-6, the J call TRBJ2-4, with TRBD1 matching over 8 bases. The CDR3 contains 13 residues. Trimming removed 7 bases from V and 3 bases from J; junction bases left unmatched: 2. Per the germline V gene, CDR1 is MNHNY and CDR2 is SVGAGI (reference sequence).

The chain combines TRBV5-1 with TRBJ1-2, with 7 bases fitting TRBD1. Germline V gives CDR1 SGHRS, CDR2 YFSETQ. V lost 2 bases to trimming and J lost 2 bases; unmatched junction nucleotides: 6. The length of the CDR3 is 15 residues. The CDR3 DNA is TGCGCCAGCAGCTTACTTCGGACAGGCAACTATGGCTACACCTTC. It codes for CASSLLRTGNYGYTF. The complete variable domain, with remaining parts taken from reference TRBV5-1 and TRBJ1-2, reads KAGVTQTPRYLIKTRGQQVTLSCSPISGHRSVSWYQQTPGQGLQFLFEYFSETQRNKGNFPGRFSGRQFSNSRSEMNVSTLELGDSALYLCASSLLRTGNYGYTFGSGTRLTVV.

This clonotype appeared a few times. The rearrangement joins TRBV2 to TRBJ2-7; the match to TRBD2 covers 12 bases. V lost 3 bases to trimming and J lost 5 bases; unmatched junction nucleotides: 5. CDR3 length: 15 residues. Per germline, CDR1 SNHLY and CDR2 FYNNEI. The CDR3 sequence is CASSDSSGGVNEQYF. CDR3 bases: TGTGCCAGCAGTGATTCTAGCGGGGGGGTGAACGAGCAGTACTTC.

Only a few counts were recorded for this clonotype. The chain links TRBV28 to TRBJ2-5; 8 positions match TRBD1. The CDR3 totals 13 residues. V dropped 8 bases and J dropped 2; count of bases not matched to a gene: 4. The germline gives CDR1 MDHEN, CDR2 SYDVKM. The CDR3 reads CASLDRGQETQYF. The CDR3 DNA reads TGTGCCAGCCTTGACAGGGGACAAGAGACCCAGTACTTC. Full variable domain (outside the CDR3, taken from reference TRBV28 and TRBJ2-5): DVKVTQSSRYLVKRTGEKVFLECVQDMDHENMFWYRQDPGLGLRLIYFSYDVKMKEKGDIPEGYSVSREKKERFSLILESASTNQTSMYLCASLDRGQETQYFGPGTRLLVL.

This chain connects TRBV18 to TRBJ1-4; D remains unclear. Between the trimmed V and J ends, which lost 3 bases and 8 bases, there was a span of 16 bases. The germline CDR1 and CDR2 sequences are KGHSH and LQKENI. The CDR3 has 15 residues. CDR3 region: CASSPGSGVLEKLFF. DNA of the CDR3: TGTGCCAGCTCACCCGGCTCGGGAGTCCTCGAAAAACTGTTTTTT. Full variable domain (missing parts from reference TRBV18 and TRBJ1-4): NAGVMQNPRHLVRRRGQEARLRCSPMKGHSHVYWYRQLPEEGLKFMVYLQKENIIDESGMPKERFSAEFPKEGPSILRIQQVVRGDSAAYFCASSPGSGVLEKLFFGSGTQLSVL.

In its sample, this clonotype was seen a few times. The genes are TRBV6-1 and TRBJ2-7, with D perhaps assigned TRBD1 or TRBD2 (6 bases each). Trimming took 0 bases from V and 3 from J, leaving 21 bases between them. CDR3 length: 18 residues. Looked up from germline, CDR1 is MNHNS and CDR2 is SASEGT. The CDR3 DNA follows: TGTGCCAGCAGTGAAGCGCTTCGAGGGGGGTCCCTCTTCTACGAGCAGTACTTC. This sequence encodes CASSEALRGGSLFYEQYF.

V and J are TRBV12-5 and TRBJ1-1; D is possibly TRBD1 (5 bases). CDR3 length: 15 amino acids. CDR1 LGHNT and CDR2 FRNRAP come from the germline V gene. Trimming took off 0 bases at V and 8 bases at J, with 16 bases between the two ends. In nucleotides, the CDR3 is TGTGCTAGTGGTTTGGTTCTCCAGGGCCGCGGGGAAGCTTTCTTT. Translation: CASGLVLQGRGEAFF.

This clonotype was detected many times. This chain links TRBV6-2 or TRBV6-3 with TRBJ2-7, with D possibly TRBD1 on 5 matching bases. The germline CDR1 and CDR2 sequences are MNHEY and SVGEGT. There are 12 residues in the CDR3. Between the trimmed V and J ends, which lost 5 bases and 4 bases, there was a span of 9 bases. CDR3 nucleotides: TGTGCCAGCAGTCGGACACCTTACGAGCAGTACTTC. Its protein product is CASSRTPYEQYF.

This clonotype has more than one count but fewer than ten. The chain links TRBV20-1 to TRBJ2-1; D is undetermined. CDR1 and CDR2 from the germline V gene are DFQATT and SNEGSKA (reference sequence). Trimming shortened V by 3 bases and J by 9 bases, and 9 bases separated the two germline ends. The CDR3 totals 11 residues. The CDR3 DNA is TGCAGTGCTAGCGATACAATTGAGCAGTTCTTC. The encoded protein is CSASDTIEQFF.

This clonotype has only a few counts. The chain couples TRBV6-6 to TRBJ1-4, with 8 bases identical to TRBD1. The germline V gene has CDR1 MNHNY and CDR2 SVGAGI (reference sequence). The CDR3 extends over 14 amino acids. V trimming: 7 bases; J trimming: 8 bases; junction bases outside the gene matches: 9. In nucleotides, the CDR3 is TGTGCCAGCAACCCAGGACAGGGTAGCGAAAAACTGTTTTTT. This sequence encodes CASNPGQGSEKLFF.

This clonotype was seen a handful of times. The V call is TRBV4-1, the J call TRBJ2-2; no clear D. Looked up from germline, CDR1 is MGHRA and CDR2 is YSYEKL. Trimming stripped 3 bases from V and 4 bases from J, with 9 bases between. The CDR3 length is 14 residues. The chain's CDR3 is CASSHTISTGELFF. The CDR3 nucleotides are TGCGCCAGCAGCCACACCATCAGCACCGGGGAGCTGTTTTTT.

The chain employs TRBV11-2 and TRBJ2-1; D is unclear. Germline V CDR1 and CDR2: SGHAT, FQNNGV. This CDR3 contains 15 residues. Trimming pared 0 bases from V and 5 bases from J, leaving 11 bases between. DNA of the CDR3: TGTGCCAGCAGCTTAGAACTATACTCAGACAATGAGCAGTTCTTC. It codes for CASSLELYSDNEQFF.

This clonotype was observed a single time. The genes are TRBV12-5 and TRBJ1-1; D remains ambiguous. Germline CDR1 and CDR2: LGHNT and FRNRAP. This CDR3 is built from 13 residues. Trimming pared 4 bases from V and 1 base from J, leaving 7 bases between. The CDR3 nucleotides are TGTGCTAGTGGTTGGTTACCGAACACTGAAGCTTTCTTT. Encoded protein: CASGWLPNTEAFF.

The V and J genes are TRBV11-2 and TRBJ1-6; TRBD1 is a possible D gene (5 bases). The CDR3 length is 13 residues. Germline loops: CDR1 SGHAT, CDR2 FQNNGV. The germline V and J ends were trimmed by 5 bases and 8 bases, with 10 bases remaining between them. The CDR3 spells CASSPGGDSPLHF. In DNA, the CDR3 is TGTGCCAGCAGCCCAGGAGGGGATTCACCCCTCCACTTT.

In DNA form, the CDR3 reads TGTGCCAGCGCCTACTCGTACACTGAAGCTTTCTTT. Protein product: CASAYSYTEAFF. This chain connects TRBV19 to TRBJ1-1; D is ambiguous. With 9 bases removed from V and 3 bases from J, the gap between germline ends came to 11 bases. Germline assignment: CDR1 LNHDA and CDR2 SQIVND (reference sequence). The CDR3 contains 12 residues.

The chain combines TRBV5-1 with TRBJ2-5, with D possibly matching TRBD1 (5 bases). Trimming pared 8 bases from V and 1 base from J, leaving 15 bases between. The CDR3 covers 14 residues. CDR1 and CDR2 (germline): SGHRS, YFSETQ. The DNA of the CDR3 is TGCGCCAGTAGTTCCGACAGCCTCCAAGAGACCCAGTACTTC. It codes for CASSSDSLQETQYF.